The present entry profiles one T cell receptor beta chain with its context. This entry belongs to a study of neoadjuvant anti-PD-1 for oral cavity cancer. V gave up 3 bases and J gave up 9 bases, with 12 bases separating them. The CDR3 consists of 13 residues. Germline CDR1 SGHVS, CDR2 FNYEAQ. Some clones are missing from TCRdb's copy, which holds only in-frame ones; the method was immunoSEQ multiplex PCR. This table holds about 9,600 clones, roughly 66% found once. Time point of the sample: after neoadjuvant nivolumab, at surgical resection. The sample in question was PBMCs, obtained after nivolumab (anti-PD-1) treatment. The chain joins TRBV7-6 to TRBJ2-1; perhaps TRBD2 as D (6 bases). The receptor was derived from a person between 40 and 80 years old with oral cavity squamous cell carcinoma. CDR3 DNA sequence: TGTGCCAGCAGCTTTGACCGGCGGGGTGAGCAGTTCTTC. Translation gives CASSFDRRGEQFF.